What follows describes a single TCR beta chain. The entry originates in a study of blood T cell repertoires in COVID-19. Across the study: Specimens from acute and convalescent COVID-19 originated in the United States, Italy and Spain. Nucleic acid was either cDNA or gDNA, and it came from T cells, B-cell-depleted T cells, or PBMCs.

The CDR3 extends over 12 amino acids. Trimming left V 0 bases short and J 8 bases short, with 8 bases between. The germline V gene has CDR1 SGDLS and CDR2 YYNGEE. The authors' processing: Estimates of nucleated cell counts were drawn from the amplification of reference gene primers. TCRdb keeps only in-frame clones here, not all; method: immunoSEQ multiplex PCR. That table supplies the V and J calls and clone size; D and trimming were determined from the DNA. The sample lists roughly 20,000 clones; around 86% were seen once. The V call is TRBV9, the J call TRBJ1-1; possible D gene TRBD1, 5 bases. The sequence derives from a human donor in a cohort sampled during active COVID-19. Material for sequencing was peripheral blood. In DNA form, the CDR3 reads TGTGCCAGCAGCGTAGTGGACAACGAAGCTTTCTTT. It encodes CASSVVDNEAFF.